One sample yielded the 8 T cell receptor beta chains listed below, sequenced in a study of blood T cells in healthy people across ages. It was with a sample-barcoded 5' primer and a J-beta primer mix that a second PCR of roughly 6 to 12 cycles was run. TCRdb redid the calling of the 5' RACE reads with MiXCR, one entry per CDR3 protein. The sample lists approximately 800,000 distinct CDR3 sequences; about 34% were seen once. Sequenced material: blood. The receptor source for this set is a man younger than 35 in good health.

The CDR3 reads CAEGRAALWGYTF. The CDR3 DNA reads as TGTGCTGAGGGTCGGGCGGCCTTGTGGGGCTACACCTTC. The genes are TRBV30 and TRBJ1-2; the D is unclear. The germline V gene encodes CDR1 GTSNPN and CDR2 SVGIG (reference sequence). This CDR3 is 13 amino acids long.

The chain joins TRBV7-3 to TRBJ2-5; 14 bases line up with TRBD2. CDR3 length: 16 amino acids. The junction had 6 bases not matched to a gene; V was cut back by 5 bases and J by 4 bases. Germline values: CDR1 SGHTA, CDR2 FQGTGA. The CDR3 protein is CASSPGLAGVSETQYF. CDR3 DNA sequence: TGTGCCAGCAGCCCGGGACTAGCGGGAGTTTCAGAGACCCAGTACTTC.

The gene calls are TRBV20-1 and TRBJ2-3; 9 bases agree with TRBD2. CDR1 is DFQATT, CDR2 SNEGSKA, per germline (reference sequence). This CDR3 is 15 amino acids long. V lost 6 bases and J lost 2; bases outside the gene matches: 9. CDR3 in amino acids: CSAPRGGRNTDTQYF. The CDR3 nucleotides are TGCAGTGCCCCGCGGGGGGGGAGGAACACAGATACGCAGTATTTT.

This clonotype showed up just a few times. The J gene is TRBJ1-1, the V gene TRBV14; tentative D call: TRBD1 (6 bases). This CDR3 has 16 amino acids. In germline, CDR1 is SGHDN, CDR2 FVKESK. The germline V and J ends were trimmed by 0 bases and 2 bases, with 13 bases remaining between them. The CDR3 region has the DNA TGTGCCAGCAGCCAAGATTGGGGGGCAGTAAACACTGAAGCTTTCTTT. It specifies CASSQDWGAVNTEAFF.

This sequence joins TRBV20-1 and TRBJ1-1; no definite D call. CDR1 is DFQATT, CDR2 SNEGSKA, per germline (reference sequence). The CDR3 has 13 residues. Between the trimmed V and J ends, which lost 0 bases and 3 bases, there was a span of 8 bases. The CDR3 here is CSARDWGDTEAFF. The DNA for the CDR3 is TGCAGTGCTAGAGATTGGGGAGACACTGAAGCTTTCTTT.

This clonotype has just a few counts. This chain connects TRBV20-1 to TRBJ1-6; possibly TRBD1 for D (5 bases). The CDR3 totals 13 residues. The germline V gene encodes CDR1 DFQATT and CDR2 SNEGSKA (reference sequence). V gave up 4 bases and J gave up 7 bases, with 11 bases separating them. DNA of the CDR3: TGCAGTGCTATCGAGACAGCCAATTCACCCCTCCACTTT. It encodes CSAIETANSPLHF.

Comment on this clonotype: One end of the junction varies from germline; a read error may be responsible. The V gene is TRBV14, the J gene TRBJ1-5, with 9 bases fitting TRBD1. The CDR3 is 15 residues long. From germline, CDR1 is SGHDN and CDR2 FVKESK. CDR3 protein: CTSSPRDRAVGPQHF. The DNA for the CDR3 is TGTACCAGCAGCCCTCGGGACAGGGCCGTTGGGCCCCAGCATTTT.

The rearrangement uses TRBV6-5 and TRBJ2-5; 12 nucleotides align to TRBD2. This CDR3 region has 13 residues. The germline V gene has CDR1 MNHEY and CDR2 SVGAGI. The ends lost 8 bases at V and 4 bases at J; junction bases unmatched: 2. The CDR3 loop reads CASGLAGIETQYF. In nucleotides, the CDR3 is TGTGCCAGCGGACTAGCGGGGATAGAGACCCAGTACTTC.